This TCR beta chain was captured by sequencing in a study of T cells in Graves' hyperthyroidism and ophthalmopathy. Study findings and constraints: Most thyroid clonotypes expanded above 0.001 appeared in blood too.

Diagnoses were made from clinical symptoms, serum measures (thyroxine and TRAb), thyroid ultrasound and orbital computed tomography. Out of approximately 10 ml of fresh peripheral blood came the PBMCs. Turning to this clonotype: What it recognizes is unknown.

TCR beta CDR3 regions were amplified from RNA. First-round RT-PCR with HTBI primers amplified the TCR CDR3 region. TCRdb reanalysed the multiplex PCR reads using MiXCR and keeps one entry per CDR3 protein. The sample holds about 640,000 distinct CDR3 sequences, more than 20% seen once. Trimming left V 3 bases short and J 11 bases short, with 11 bases between. Germline assignment: CDR1 MDHEN and CDR2 SYDVKM. This CDR3 has 11 amino acids. This TCR was sampled from a man aged 25 to 40 with Graves' ophthalmopathy. Sequencing used blood. The chain couples TRBV28 to TRBJ2-7; tentatively, D is TRBD1 or TRBD2 (5 bases each). CDR3 region: CASSLGDGEYF. The CDR3 nucleotides read TGTGCCAGCAGTTTGGGGGACGGGGAGTACTTC.